The clone carrying this T cell receptor (beta chain) was detected once. Its antigen is undetermined. Using immunoSEQ multiplex PCR, the repertoire was profiled, and TCRdb retains in-frame clones only, with some absent. The sample contains more than 25,000 clones, 80% to 90% of which appear only once. The data stem from a study of a mutant IDH1 vaccine in newly diagnosed glioma. The time point denotes: week 5, during vaccination. The content of each vaccine dose was 300 ug of mutant IDH1 20-mer peptide, and topical imiquimod accompanied it. The CDR3 has 13 residues. Looked up from germline, CDR1 is SGHVS and CDR2 is FQNEAQ. V shed 5 bases, J shed 3 bases, and the junction held 2 bases outside the gene matches.

The chain uses TRBV7-8 and TRBJ2-3; TRBD1 aligns across 7 bases. Here the sequenced sample was PBMCs, taken from a glioma patient whose treatment included an IDH1 peptide vaccine. The TCR was taken from a man younger than 35 with glioma. The DNA of the CDR3 is TGTGCCAGCAGCCCGGGACAGACAGATACGCAGTATTTT. It translates to CASSPGQTDTQYF.